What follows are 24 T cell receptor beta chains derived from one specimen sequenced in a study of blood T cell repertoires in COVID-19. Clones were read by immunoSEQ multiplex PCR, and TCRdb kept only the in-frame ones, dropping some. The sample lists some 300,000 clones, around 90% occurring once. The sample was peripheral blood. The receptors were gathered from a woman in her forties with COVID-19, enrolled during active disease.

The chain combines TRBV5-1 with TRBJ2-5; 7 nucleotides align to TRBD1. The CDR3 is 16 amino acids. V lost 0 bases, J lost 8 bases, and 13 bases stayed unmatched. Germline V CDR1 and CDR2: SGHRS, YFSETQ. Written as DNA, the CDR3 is TGCGCCAGCAGCTTGGAACCTACAGGGGTCCGGGGAACCCAGTACTTC. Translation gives CASSLEPTGVRGTQYF.

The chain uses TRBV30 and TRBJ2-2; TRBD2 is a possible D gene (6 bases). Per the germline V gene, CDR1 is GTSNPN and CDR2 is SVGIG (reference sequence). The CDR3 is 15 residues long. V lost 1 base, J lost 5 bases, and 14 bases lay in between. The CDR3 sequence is CAWSGTRRGTGELFF. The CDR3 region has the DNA TGTGCCTGGAGTGGAACCCGGCGGGGTACCGGGGAGCTGTTTTTT.

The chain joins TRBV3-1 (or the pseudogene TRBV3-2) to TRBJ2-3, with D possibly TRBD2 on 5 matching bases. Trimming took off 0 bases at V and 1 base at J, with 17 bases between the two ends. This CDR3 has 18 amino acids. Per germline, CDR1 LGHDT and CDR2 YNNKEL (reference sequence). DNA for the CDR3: TGTGCCAGCAGCCAAGATAGCGTCCTTCCAGTAGGCACAGATACGCAGTATTTT. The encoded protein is CASSQDSVLPVGTDTQYF.

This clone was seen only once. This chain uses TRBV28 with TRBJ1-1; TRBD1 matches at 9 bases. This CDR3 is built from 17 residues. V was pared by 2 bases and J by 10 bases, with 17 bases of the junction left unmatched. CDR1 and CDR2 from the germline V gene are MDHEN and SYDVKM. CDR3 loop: CASSLRTGGAKKVVAFF. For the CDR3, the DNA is TGTGCCAGCAGTTTAAGAACAGGGGGCGCGAAGAAGGTTGTAGCTTTCTTT.

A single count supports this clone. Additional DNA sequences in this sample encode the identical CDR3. The DNA for the CDR3 is TGTGCCAGCAGCCAAGTTCAGGGCTATGGCTACACCTTC. Translated: CASSQVQGYGYTF. The chain joins TRBV14 to TRBJ1-2; perhaps TRBD1 as D (5 bases). Germline V gene sequence: CDR1 SGHDN, CDR2 FVKESK. The CDR3 runs 13 residues. The V and J ends lost 1 base and 4 bases respectively, with 7 bases between them.

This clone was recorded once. The CDR3 loop is CASSLAWTSGSNEQFF. CDR3 bases: TGCGCCAGCAGCTTGGCATGGACTAGCGGGAGTAATGAGCAGTTCTTC. The V gene is TRBV5-1, the J gene TRBJ2-1; 13 bases are shared with TRBD2. CDR3 length: 16 amino acids. Germline assignment: CDR1 SGHRS and CDR2 YFSETQ. Trimming took 0 bases from V and 7 from J; bases not matched to a gene: 4.

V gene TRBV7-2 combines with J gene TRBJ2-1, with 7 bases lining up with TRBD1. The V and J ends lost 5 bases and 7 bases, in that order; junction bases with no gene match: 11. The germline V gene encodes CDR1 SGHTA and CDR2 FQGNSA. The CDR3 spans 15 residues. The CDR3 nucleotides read TGTGCCAGCAGCACCAGACAGGGAATAGGGAATGAGCAGTTCTTC. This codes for CASSTRQGIGNEQFF.

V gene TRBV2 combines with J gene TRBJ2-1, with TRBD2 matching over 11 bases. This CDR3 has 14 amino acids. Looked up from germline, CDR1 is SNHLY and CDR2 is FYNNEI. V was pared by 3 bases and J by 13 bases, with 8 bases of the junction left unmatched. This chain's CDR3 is CASSEDVAGGPQFF. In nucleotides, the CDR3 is TGTGCCAGCAGTGAGGACGTAGCGGGAGGGCCTCAGTTCTTC. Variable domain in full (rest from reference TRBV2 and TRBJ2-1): EPEVTQTPSHQVTQMGQEVILRCVPISNHLYFYWYRQILGQKVEFLVSFYNNEISEKSEIFDDQFSVERPDGSNFTLKIRSTKLEDSAMYFCASSEDVAGGPQFFGPGTRLTVL.

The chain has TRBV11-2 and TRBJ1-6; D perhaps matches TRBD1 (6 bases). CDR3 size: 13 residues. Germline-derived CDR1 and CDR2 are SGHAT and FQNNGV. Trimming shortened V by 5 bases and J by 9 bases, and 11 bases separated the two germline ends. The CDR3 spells CASSPDRISPLHF. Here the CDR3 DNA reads TGTGCCAGCAGCCCCGACAGGATTTCACCCCTCCACTTT.

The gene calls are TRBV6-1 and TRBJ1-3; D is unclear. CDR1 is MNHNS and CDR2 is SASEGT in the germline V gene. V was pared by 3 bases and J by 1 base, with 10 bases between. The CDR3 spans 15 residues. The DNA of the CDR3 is TGTGCCAGCAGTGAGCAGGCTTTATCTGGAAACACCATATATTTT. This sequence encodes CASSEQALSGNTIYF.

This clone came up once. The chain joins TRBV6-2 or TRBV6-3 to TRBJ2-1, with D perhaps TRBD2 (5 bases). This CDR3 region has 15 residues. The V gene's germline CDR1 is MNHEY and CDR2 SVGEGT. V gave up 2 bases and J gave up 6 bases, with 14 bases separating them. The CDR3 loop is CASSYGVARSNEQFF. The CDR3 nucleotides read TGTGCCAGCAGTTACGGGGTAGCGCGATCCAATGAGCAGTTCTTC.

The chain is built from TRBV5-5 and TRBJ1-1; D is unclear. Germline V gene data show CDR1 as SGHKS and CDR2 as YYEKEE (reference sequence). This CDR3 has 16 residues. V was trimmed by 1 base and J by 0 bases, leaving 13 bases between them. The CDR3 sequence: CASSLKWSSMNTEAFF. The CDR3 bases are TGTGCCAGCAGCTTGAAGTGGTCTTCTATGAACACTGAAGCTTTCTTT.

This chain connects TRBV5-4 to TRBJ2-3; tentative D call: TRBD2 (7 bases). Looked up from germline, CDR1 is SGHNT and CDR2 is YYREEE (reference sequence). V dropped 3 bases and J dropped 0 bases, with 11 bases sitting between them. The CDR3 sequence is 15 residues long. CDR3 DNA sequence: TGTGCCAGCAGCTGGGGGGGGCCTAGCACAGATACGCAGTATTTT. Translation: CASSWGGPSTDTQYF.

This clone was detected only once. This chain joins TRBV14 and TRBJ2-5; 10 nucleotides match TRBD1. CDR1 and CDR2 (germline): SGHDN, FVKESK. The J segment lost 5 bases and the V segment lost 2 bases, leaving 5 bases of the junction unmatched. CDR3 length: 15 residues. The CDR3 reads CASSQRTGGFETQYF. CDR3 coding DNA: TGTGCCAGCAGCCAAAGGACAGGGGGGTTTGAGACCCAGTACTTC.

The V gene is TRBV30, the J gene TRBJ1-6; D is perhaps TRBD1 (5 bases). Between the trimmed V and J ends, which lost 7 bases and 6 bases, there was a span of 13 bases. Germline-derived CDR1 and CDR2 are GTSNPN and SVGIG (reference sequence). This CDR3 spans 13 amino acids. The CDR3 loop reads CALQVGRNSPLHF. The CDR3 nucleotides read TGTGCCTTACAGGTTGGGCGTAATTCACCCCTCCACTTT.

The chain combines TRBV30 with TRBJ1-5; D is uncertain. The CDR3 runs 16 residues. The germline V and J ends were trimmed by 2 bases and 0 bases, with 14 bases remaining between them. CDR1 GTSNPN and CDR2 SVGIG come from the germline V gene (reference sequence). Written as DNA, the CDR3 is TGTGCCTGGAGTCTTCCCCGGGGTCCTAGCAATCAGCCCCAGCATTTT. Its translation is CAWSLPRGPSNQPQHF.

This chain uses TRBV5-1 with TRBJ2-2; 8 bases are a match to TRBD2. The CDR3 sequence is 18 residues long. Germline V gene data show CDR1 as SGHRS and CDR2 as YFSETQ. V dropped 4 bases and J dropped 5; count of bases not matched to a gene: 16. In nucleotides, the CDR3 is TGCGCCAGCAGCATAAGGCGTATTAGCGGGGACCGGACCGGGGAGCTGTTTTTT. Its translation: CASSIRRISGDRTGELFF. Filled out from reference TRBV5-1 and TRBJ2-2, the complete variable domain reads KAGVTQTPRYLIKTRGQQVTLSCSPISGHRSVSWYQQTPGQGLQFLFEYFSETQRNKGNFPGRFSGRQFSNSRSEMNVSTLELGDSALYLCASSIRRISGDRTGELFFGEGSRLTVL.

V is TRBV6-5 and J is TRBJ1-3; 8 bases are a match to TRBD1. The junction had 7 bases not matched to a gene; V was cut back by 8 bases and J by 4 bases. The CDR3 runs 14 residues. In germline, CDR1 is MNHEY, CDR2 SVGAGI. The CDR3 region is CASSPGTGGNTIYF. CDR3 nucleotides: TGTGCCAGCTCTCCGGGGACAGGAGGAAACACCATATATTTT.

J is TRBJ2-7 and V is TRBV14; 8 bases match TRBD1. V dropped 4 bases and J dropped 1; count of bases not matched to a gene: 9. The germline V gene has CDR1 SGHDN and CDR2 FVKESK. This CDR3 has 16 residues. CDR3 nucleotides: TGTGCCAGCAGCCCCCTTTGGACAGGGATTTCCTACGAGCAGTACTTC. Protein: CASSPLWTGISYEQYF.

CDR3: CASSGFTGAAEQYF. As DNA, the CDR3 is TGTGCCAGCAGCGGATTCACAGGAGCAGCCGAGCAGTACTTC. This chain joins TRBV2 and TRBJ2-7; tentatively, D is TRBD1 (5 bases). The CDR3 is 14 residues long. Trimming pared 6 bases from V and 6 bases from J, leaving 18 bases between. Germline-derived CDR1 and CDR2 are SNHLY and FYNNEI.

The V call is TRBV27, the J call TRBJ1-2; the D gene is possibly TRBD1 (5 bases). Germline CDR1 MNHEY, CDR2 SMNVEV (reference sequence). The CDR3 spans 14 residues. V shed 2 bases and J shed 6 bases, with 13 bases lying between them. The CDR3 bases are TGTGCCAGCAGTTTAAAGGCTTTAGGGGATGGCTACACCTTC. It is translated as CASSLKALGDGYTF.

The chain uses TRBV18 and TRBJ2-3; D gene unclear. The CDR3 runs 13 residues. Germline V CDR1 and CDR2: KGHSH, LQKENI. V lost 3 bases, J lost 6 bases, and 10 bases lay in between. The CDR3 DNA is TGTGCCAGCTCACCCCTAGGCCTGGATACGCAGTATTTT. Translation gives CASSPLGLDTQYF.

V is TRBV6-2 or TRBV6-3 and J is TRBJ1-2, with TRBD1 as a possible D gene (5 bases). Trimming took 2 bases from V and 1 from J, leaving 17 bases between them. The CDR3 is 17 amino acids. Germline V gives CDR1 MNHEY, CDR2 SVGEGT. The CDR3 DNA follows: TGTGCCAGCAGTTACAGTGACAGTACGGGCTTTAACTATGGCTACACCTTC. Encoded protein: CASSYSDSTGFNYGYTF.

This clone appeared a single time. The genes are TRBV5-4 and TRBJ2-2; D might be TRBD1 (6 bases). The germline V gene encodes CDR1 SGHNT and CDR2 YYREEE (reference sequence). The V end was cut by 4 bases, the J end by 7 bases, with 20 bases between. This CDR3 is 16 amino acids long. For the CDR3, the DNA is TGTGCCAGCAGCCAAGCCGGGACAAAGTCGATCGGGGAGCTGTTTTTT. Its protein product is CASSQAGTKSIGELFF.